This note documents a single T cell receptor (beta chain) sequence. This entry comes from a study of blood T cells in healthy people across ages. Next came a second PCR, run for roughly 6 to 11 cycles, which used a sample-barcoded 5' primer along with a J-beta primer mix. Template switching added a 12-random-nucleotide identifier to every cDNA molecule. TCRdb re-derived calls from the 5' RACE reads in MiXCR, one entry per CDR3 protein. The sample records roughly 800,000 distinct CDR3 sequences, roughly 24% being singletons. Germline V gene data show CDR1 as ENHRY and CDR2 as SYGVKD. V gave up 11 bases and J gave up 6 bases; unmatched junction bases: 10. CDR3 length: 12 amino acids. Separately, the same data were catalogued under a study of T cells of mothers and their children.

This TCR was sampled from a boy aged 10-17 years in good health. The source material was blood. The chain joins TRBV10-3 to TRBJ2-7; 7 bases line up with TRBD1. The CDR3 nucleotides read TGTGCCGTCCGACTGACAGGGTCCGAGCAGTACTTC. Protein: CAVRLTGSEQYF.